This passage covers 25 T cell receptor beta chains from one sample sequenced in a study of blood T cell repertoires in COVID-19. The repertoire was sequenced with immunoSEQ multiplex PCR; TCRdb's copy has only in-frame clones and lacks some. Found here are some 170,000 clones, under 85% of them singletons; the top ten hold around 2.7%. Material for sequencing was peripheral blood. The receptor source for this set is a man aged 65 to 85 with acute or convalescent COVID-19.

The chain is built from TRBV11-3 and TRBJ1-4; D uncertain. The germline gives CDR1 SGHNT, CDR2 YENEEA. The CDR3 contains 17 residues. The V and J ends lost 2 bases and 3 bases respectively, with 16 bases between them. The CDR3 DNA reads TGTGCCAGCAGCTTAAATGCGGGCGCGTCGGCTAATGAAAAACTGTTTTTT. This translates into CASSLNAGASANEKLFF.

V gene TRBV2 combines with J gene TRBJ2-6; no firm D call. The V end was cut by 2 bases, the J end by 1 base, with 9 bases between. This CDR3 region has 16 residues. In germline, CDR1 is SNHLY, CDR2 FYNNEI. CDR3 in amino acids: CASSEPVGSGANVLTF. DNA of the CDR3: TGTGCCAGCAGTGAACCGGTCGGTTCTGGGGCCAACGTCCTGACTTTC.

The chain combines TRBV6-1 with TRBJ1-1; TRBD1 matches 9 bases. Looked up from germline, CDR1 is MNHNS and CDR2 is SASEGT. J lost 3 bases, V lost 0 bases, and 5 bases had no gene match. CDR3 size: 16 residues. DNA of the CDR3: TGTGCCAGCAGTGAAGCGGGGACAGGGTTTTACACTGAAGCTTTCTTT. Its translation: CASSEAGTGFYTEAFF.

V and J are TRBV24-1 and TRBJ2-2; a possible D gene is TRBD1 (6 bases). The V and J ends lost 3 bases and 4 bases respectively, with 14 bases between them. Germline V gene sequence: CDR1 KGHDR, CDR2 SFDVKD. The CDR3 consists of 16 residues. The CDR3 reads CATSDNRASGTGELFF. The CDR3 DNA is TGTGCCACCAGTGATAACAGGGCGTCGGGCACCGGGGAGCTGTTTTTT.

The chain links TRBV5-5 to TRBJ2-6; D is possibly TRBD2 (6 bases). CDR1 and CDR2 from the germline V gene are SGHKS and YYEKEE (reference sequence). The V and J ends lost 3 bases and 0 bases respectively, with 16 bases between them. The CDR3 runs 18 residues. This CDR3 reads CASSSIGGLSSGANVLTF. The CDR3 DNA reads TGTGCCAGCAGCTCCATCGGGGGACTGAGCTCTGGGGCCAACGTCCTGACTTTC.

The chain joins TRBV5-8 to TRBJ2-2; 9 nucleotides agree with TRBD1. J lost 4 bases, V lost 4 bases, and 8 bases had no gene match. Germline V gene lookup returns CDR1 SGHTS and CDR2 YDEGEE. The CDR3 is 16 residues long. The CDR3: CASSTGDRAVTGELFF. As DNA, the CDR3 is TGTGCCAGCAGCACCGGGGACAGGGCGGTCACCGGGGAGCTGTTTTTT. Filled out from reference TRBV5-8 and TRBJ2-2, the complete variable domain reads EAGVTQSPTHLIKTRGQQATLRCSPISGHTSVYWYQQALGLGLQFLLWYDEGEERNRGNFPPRFSGRQFPNYSSELNVNALELEDSALYLCASSTGDRAVTGELFFGEGSRLTVL.

The chain uses TRBV25-1 and TRBJ1-1; D ambiguous. The ends were cut back, 8 bases at V and 8 bases at J, with 15 bases in the middle. CDR1 MGHDK and CDR2 SYGVNS come from the germline V gene. The CDR3 spans 12 residues. For the CDR3, the DNA is TGTGCCAGCTCCGGGAGGTTCGGGGAAGCTTTCTTT. The encoded protein is CASSGRFGEAFF. The whole variable domain, remainder taken from reference TRBV25-1 and TRBJ1-1, is EADIYQTPRYLVIGTGKKITLECSQTMGHDKMYWYQQDPGMELHLIHYSYGVNSTEKGDLSSESTVSRIRTEHFPLTLESARPSHTSQYLCASSGRFGEAFFGQGTRLTVV.

The CDR3 coding sequence is TGTGCCAGCAGTAGCGCGGCTGCAACTAATGAAAAACTGTTTTTT. Its translation: CASSSAAATNEKLFF. The chain has TRBV28 and TRBJ1-4; D gene uncertain. The CDR3 spans 15 residues. Germline loops: CDR1 MDHEN, CDR2 SYDVKM. Trimming cost V 5 bases and J 0 bases, with 10 bases left between them.

The gene calls are TRBV3-1 (or the pseudogene TRBV3-2) and TRBJ2-5; 7 nucleotides match TRBD1. The CDR3 covers 15 residues. The J segment lost 5 bases and the V segment lost 1 base, leaving 7 bases of the junction unmatched. Germline V gene sequence: CDR1 LGHDT, CDR2 YNNKEL (reference sequence). The CDR3 DNA reads as TGTGCCAGCAGCCAAGGACAGGGCGTTAGGGAGACCCAGTACTTC. The encoded protein is CASSQGQGVRETQYF.

The V gene is TRBV28, the J gene TRBJ1-3; 7 bases agree with TRBD1. J gave up 2 bases and V 8 bases, and 6 bases lay outside the gene matches. The CDR3 contains 14 residues. CDR1 and CDR2 from the germline V gene are MDHEN and SYDVKM. The CDR3 region has the DNA TGTGCCAGCGTTGCCGGGACAGCTGGAAACACCATATATTTT. As protein: CASVAGTAGNTIYF.

This chain joins TRBV27 and TRBJ2-3; 11 bases align to TRBD2. This CDR3 has 15 residues. Germline V gene data show CDR1 as MNHEY and CDR2 as SMNVEV (reference sequence). J gave up 6 bases and V 6 bases, and 8 bases lay outside the gene matches. In DNA form, the CDR3 reads TGTGCCAGCAGCACGGGACTAGCGGTGTGGGATACGCAGTATTTT. It yields the protein CASSTGLAVWDTQYF.

CDR3 coding DNA: TGTGCCAGTAGTAACCGGGGGACTGGTGCCTACAATGAGCAGTTCTTC. Translation: CASSNRGTGAYNEQFF. The chain carries TRBV19 and TRBJ2-1, with D possibly matching TRBD2 (6 bases). The CDR3 is 16 amino acids. Trimming pared 4 bases from V and 2 bases from J, leaving 15 bases between. The germline V gene has CDR1 LNHDA and CDR2 SQIVND (reference sequence). The whole variable domain, remainder taken from reference TRBV19 and TRBJ2-1, is DGGITQSPKYLFRKEGQNVTLSCEQNLNHDAMYWYRQDPGQGLRLIYYSQIVNDFQKGDIAEGYSVSREKKESFPLTVTSAQKNPTAFYLCASSNRGTGAYNEQFFGPGTRLTVL.

The chain is built from TRBV19 and TRBJ1-5; weak D call: TRBD1 (5 bases). Germline V lookup: CDR1 LNHDA, CDR2 SQIVND (reference sequence). V lost 5 bases and J lost 0, with 14 bases in between. The CDR3 length is 16 residues. CDR3 in amino acids: CASSPGDYFSNQPQHF. CDR3 sequence (DNA): TGTGCCAGTAGTCCCGGGGACTACTTTAGCAATCAGCCCCAGCATTTT.

The J gene is TRBJ1-5, the V gene TRBV5-1; no clear D. This CDR3 contains 16 residues. V was cut by 4 bases and J by 2 bases, with 16 bases left in between. Per the germline V gene, CDR1 is SGHRS and CDR2 is YFSETQ. CDR3 coding DNA: TGCGCCAGCAGCCCGGCACGGGGTGAGGGCAATCAGCCCCAGCATTTT. Amino acid sequence: CASSPARGEGNQPQHF. The whole variable domain, remainder taken from reference TRBV5-1 and TRBJ1-5, is KAGVTQTPRYLIKTRGQQVTLSCSPISGHRSVSWYQQTPGQGLQFLFEYFSETQRNKGNFPGRFSGRQFSNSRSEMNVSTLELGDSALYLCASSPARGEGNQPQHFGDGTRLSIL.

This clone was found a few times. The gene calls are TRBV2 and TRBJ2-7; 14 positions match TRBD2. In germline, CDR1 is SNHLY, CDR2 FYNNEI. Trimming cost V 1 base and J 3 bases; bases outside gene matches: 5. The CDR3 has 17 amino acids. In DNA, the CDR3 is TGTGCCAGCAGTGAAGACGGCGGACTAGCGGGAGGCTACGAGCAGTACTTC. Encoded protein: CASSEDGGLAGGYEQYF.

V is TRBV5-1 and J is TRBJ2-7, with TRBD1 matching over 7 bases. Per germline, CDR1 SGHRS and CDR2 YFSETQ. The CDR3 spans 14 residues. Trimming took 7 bases from V and 7 from J; bases not matched to a gene: 14. CDR3 sequence (DNA): TGCGCCAGCGGAAGGGACAGCCTGCAAGGAGAGCAGTACTTC. Residues: CASGRDSLQGEQYF.

The chain recombines TRBV21-1 with TRBJ2-3; TRBD1, the D gene given by the table, was not confirmed from the DNA. TRBV21-1 is tagged as a pseudogene. This CDR3 comprises 16 residues. In nucleotides, the CDR3 is TGTGCCAGCATCACAAAGGAAAGGCCAGGGCAGGGTACGCAGTATTTT. Its protein product is CASITKERPGQGTQYF.

The chain is built from TRBV29-1 and TRBJ1-2, with D tentatively TRBD1 (6 bases). The CDR3 has 12 amino acids. The germline V gene encodes CDR1 SQVTM and CDR2 ANQGSEA. Trimming took off 4 bases at V and 7 bases at J, with 13 bases between the two ends. CDR3 nucleotides: TGCAGCGTTGGTTCAGGGGAGTCTGGCTACACCTTC. The encoded protein is CSVGSGESGYTF.

This clone has a single count. The chain links TRBV30 to TRBJ2-2; D call uncertain. Trimming shortened V by 0 bases and J by 4 bases, and 9 bases separated the two germline ends. CDR1 is GTSNPN and CDR2 is SVGIG in the germline V gene (reference sequence). The CDR3 is 14 residues long. CDR3 loop: CAWSVGRFTGELFF. The CDR3 bases are TGTGCCTGGAGTGTCGGTAGATTCACCGGGGAGCTGTTTTTT.

The rearrangement joins TRBV7-8 to TRBJ2-5; weak D call: TRBD2 (6 bases). V was trimmed by 6 bases and J by 2 bases, leaving 13 bases between them. The CDR3 covers 14 residues. Germline CDR1 and CDR2: SGHVS and FQNEAQ. CDR3 nucleotide sequence: TGTGCCAGCAGGAGGAGGGCCGGTCAAGAGACCCAGTACTTC. Residues: CASRRRAGQETQYF.

The chain combines TRBV6-5 with TRBJ2-1; possibly TRBD2 for D (7 bases). Germline V gene lookup returns CDR1 MNHEY and CDR2 SVGAGI. V was pared by 7 bases and J by 5 bases, with 18 bases between. CDR3 size: 15 residues. The CDR3 is CASIPQGGGNNEQFF. DNA for the CDR3: TGTGCCAGCATACCTCAAGGGGGGGGGAACAATGAGCAGTTCTTC.

The chain employs TRBV4-3 and TRBJ1-4; weak D call: TRBD1 (5 bases). The CDR3 contains 15 residues. V lost 1 base and J lost 6, with 12 bases in between. The germline V gene encodes CDR1 LGHNA and CDR2 YSLEER. This CDR3 is CASSQGQLLDEKLFF. The CDR3 bases are TGCGCCAGCAGCCAAGGACAGCTCCTTGATGAAAAACTGTTTTTT.

This clone was observed a handful of times. The chain is built from TRBV2 and TRBJ1-4; unclear D gene. V shed 1 base and J shed 3 bases, with 6 bases lying between them. The CDR3 is 14 amino acids. Germline-derived CDR1 and CDR2 are SNHLY and FYNNEI. CDR3 sequence (DNA): TGTGCCAGCAGTGAAGGCATAGCTAATGAAAAACTGTTTTTT. It yields the protein CASSEGIANEKLFF.

V and J are TRBV6-5 and TRBJ2-7; 10 positions match TRBD1. V shed 2 bases and J 0 bases; nucleotides not matched to a gene: 1. Germline loops: CDR1 MNHEY, CDR2 SVGAGI. This CDR3 is built from 15 residues. The CDR3 spells CASSYGTGASYEQYF. The CDR3, as DNA: TGTGCCAGCAGTTACGGGACAGGGGCCTCCTACGAGCAGTACTTC.

The chain is built from TRBV7-2 and TRBJ1-4, with D perhaps matching TRBD1 (5 bases). Germline CDR1 and CDR2: SGHTA and FQGNSA. CDR3 length: 14 residues. V gave up 1 base and J gave up 5 bases, with 8 bases separating them. The CDR3 DNA sequence: TGTGCCAGCAGCTTAGACAGGTTAAATGAAAAACTGTTTTTT. This encodes CASSLDRLNEKLFF.